This entry lists 17 T cell receptor beta chains sequenced from one sample in a study of T cell changes during pregnancy in multiple sclerosis. TCRdb keeps only in-frame clones here, not all; method: immunoSEQ multiplex PCR. The sample has some 54,000 clones; about 92% are singletons. The sequencing used peripheral blood, collected after pregnancy. Receptors were obtained from a female donor with multiple sclerosis, enrolled in a pregnancy study.

V is TRBV4-1 and J is TRBJ1-2, with TRBD1 as a possible D gene (5 bases). The CDR3 consists of 15 residues. Germline loops: CDR1 MGHRA, CDR2 YSYEKL. The V end was cut by 3 bases, the J end by 2 bases, with 13 bases between. This CDR3 is CASSHMGQLNYGYTF. CDR3 nucleotides: TGCGCCAGCAGCCATATGGGGCAGTTAAACTATGGCTACACCTTC.

The chain combines TRBV29-1 with TRBJ2-5; D is possibly TRBD1 (5 bases). CDR3 length: 12 amino acids. Germline loops: CDR1 SQVTM, CDR2 ANQGSEA. The CDR3 DNA reads as TGCGGATCCAGGCGTGGGGCAGAGACCCAGTACTTC. Amino acid sequence: CGSRRGAETQYF.

The chain recombines TRBV14 with TRBJ1-1; 12 bases fit TRBD1. Trimming took 5 bases from V and 3 from J; bases not matched to a gene: 13. Per germline, CDR1 SGHDN and CDR2 FVKESK. The CDR3 extends over 18 amino acids. The CDR3 here is CASSAFDGTGGRDTEAFF. The CDR3 DNA reads TGTGCCAGCAGCGCCTTTGACGGGACAGGGGGCAGGGACACTGAAGCTTTCTTT.

CDR3 coding DNA: TGTGCCAGCAGCCGATCGGGAGTAGCGGCCGAGCAGTACTTC. It translates to CASSRSGVAAEQYF. This chain links TRBV14 with TRBJ2-7; possibly TRBD2 for D (6 bases). CDR3 size: 14 residues. Trimming cost V 4 bases and J 6 bases, with 16 bases left between them. Germline CDR1 and CDR2: SGHDN and FVKESK.

The rearrangement links TRBV7-2 to TRBJ2-2; TRBD2 matches 8 bases. CDR3 length equals 15 residues. J gave up 2 bases and V 5 bases, and 4 bases lay outside the gene matches. The V gene's germline CDR1 is SGHTA and CDR2 FQGNSA. CDR3 protein: CASSQTSGNTGELFF. Here the CDR3 DNA reads TGTGCCAGCAGCCAAACTAGCGGAAACACCGGGGAGCTGTTTTTT.

The V and J genes are TRBV30 and TRBJ1-2, with D hard to call. Trimming left V 4 bases short and J 1 base short, with 10 bases between. This CDR3 has 13 residues. Germline lookup yields CDR1 GTSNPN and CDR2 SVGIG (reference sequence). For the CDR3, the DNA is TGTGCCTGGAATGGACTCCGTAACTATGGCTACACCTTC. Residues: CAWNGLRNYGYTF.

V is TRBV9 and J is TRBJ1-2; possibly TRBD1 for D (5 bases). The CDR3 contains 12 residues. The V end lost 4 bases, the J end lost 4 bases, and 8 bases lay between the germline ends. Per germline, CDR1 SGDLS and CDR2 YYNGEE. DNA of the CDR3: TGTGCCAGCAGCACGGGGGTCTATGGCTACACCTTC. Protein: CASSTGVYGYTF.

The V call is TRBV18, the J call TRBJ1-5, with 7 bases that match TRBD1. Germline V gene sequence: CDR1 KGHSH, CDR2 LQKENI. CDR3 length equals 15 residues. V lost 5 bases and J lost 0; bases outside the gene matches: 4. CDR3 nucleotides: TGTGCCAGCTCATCGGGACAGCATAGCAATCAGCCCCAGCATTTT. Translating it yields CASSSGQHSNQPQHF.

This chain connects TRBV2 to TRBJ2-5, with 12 positions matching TRBD2. CDR1 and CDR2 from the germline V gene are SNHLY and FYNNEI. V gave up 8 bases and J gave up 7 bases; unmatched junction bases: 8. The CDR3 consists of 14 residues. The CDR3 DNA follows: TGTGCCAGCGAACCCCGACTAGCGGGAGCGACCCAGTACTTC. Its protein is CASEPRLAGATQYF.

The rearrangement links TRBV5-4 to TRBJ2-5; D not certain. V dropped 4 bases and J dropped 2 bases, with 9 bases sitting between them. Looked up from germline, CDR1 is SGHNT and CDR2 is YYREEE (reference sequence). This CDR3 has 13 residues. Here the CDR3 reads CASSRDTQETQYF. The CDR3 nucleotides read TGTGCCAGCAGCCGTGACACACAAGAGACCCAGTACTTC.

The chain is built from TRBV7-9 and TRBJ2-3; D is possibly TRBD1 (6 bases). The CDR3 sequence is 13 residues long. From germline, CDR1 is SEHNR and CDR2 FQNEAQ (reference sequence). V was clipped by 8 bases and J by 1 base, with 10 bases between them. DNA for the CDR3: TGTGCCAGCGAGGGGGATGGCACAGATACGCAGTATTTT. Amino acids: CASEGDGTDTQYF.

This clone was recorded only once. The J gene is TRBJ2-7, the V gene TRBV6-5; 9 bases map to TRBD1. With V trimmed by 6 bases and J by 3 bases, 3 bases remained unmatched. The CDR3 is 13 residues long. The germline gives CDR1 MNHEY, CDR2 SVGAGI. The CDR3 protein is CASRQGASYEQYF. As DNA, the CDR3 is TGTGCCAGCAGACAGGGGGCAAGCTACGAGCAGTACTTC.

The chain is built from TRBV25-1 and TRBJ1-4, with 8 positions matching TRBD1. The V gene end was trimmed by 5 bases and the J gene end by 7 bases; junction bases not matched to a gene: 6. Germline CDR1 MGHDK, CDR2 SYGVNS. The CDR3 spans 14 residues. CDR3 nucleotide sequence: TGTGCCAGCAGTTATGGACAGGGTCGTGAAAAACTGTTTTTT. Amino acid sequence: CASSYGQGREKLFF.

The chain joins TRBV7-2 to TRBJ2-2; 7 positions agree with TRBD2. The CDR3 totals 16 residues. CDR1 and CDR2 (germline): SGHTA, FQGNSA. Trimming removed 3 bases from V and 0 bases from J; junction bases left unmatched: 4. The CDR3 sequence: CASSFTGTTNTGELFF. CDR3 coding DNA: TGTGCCAGCAGCTTCACCGGGACTACGAACACCGGGGAGCTGTTTTTT.

The V gene is TRBV6-5, the J gene TRBJ1-5, with 9 positions matching TRBD1. The CDR3 has 13 amino acids. Germline assignment: CDR1 MNHEY and CDR2 SVGAGI. Germline trimming cut 6 bases from V and 7 bases from J; bases unmatched to any gene: 4. For the CDR3, the DNA is TGTGCCAGCAGCGACAGGGGGTTGCAGCCCCAGCATTTT. Protein: CASSDRGLQPQHF.

The chain couples TRBV5-6 to TRBJ1-5; D gene unclear. CDR1 and CDR2 (germline): SGHDT, YYEEEE. The V gene lost 1 base and the J gene lost 6 bases, with 11 bases spanning the gap. The CDR3 is 14 residues long. The CDR3 sequence is CASSLWGGGQPQHF. The CDR3 DNA is TGTGCCAGCAGCTTGTGGGGAGGAGGTCAGCCCCAGCATTTT.

This chain joins TRBV7-2 and TRBJ2-7, with TRBD2 matching 9 bases. The CDR3 is 15 amino acids. Unmatched junction bases numbered 8, after V lost 5 bases and J lost 3 bases. Germline CDR1 reads SGHTA; CDR2 reads FQGNSA. The CDR3: CASSVSTSGRYEQYF. Written as DNA, the CDR3 is TGTGCCAGCAGCGTCTCAACTAGCGGGCGCTACGAGCAGTACTTC.